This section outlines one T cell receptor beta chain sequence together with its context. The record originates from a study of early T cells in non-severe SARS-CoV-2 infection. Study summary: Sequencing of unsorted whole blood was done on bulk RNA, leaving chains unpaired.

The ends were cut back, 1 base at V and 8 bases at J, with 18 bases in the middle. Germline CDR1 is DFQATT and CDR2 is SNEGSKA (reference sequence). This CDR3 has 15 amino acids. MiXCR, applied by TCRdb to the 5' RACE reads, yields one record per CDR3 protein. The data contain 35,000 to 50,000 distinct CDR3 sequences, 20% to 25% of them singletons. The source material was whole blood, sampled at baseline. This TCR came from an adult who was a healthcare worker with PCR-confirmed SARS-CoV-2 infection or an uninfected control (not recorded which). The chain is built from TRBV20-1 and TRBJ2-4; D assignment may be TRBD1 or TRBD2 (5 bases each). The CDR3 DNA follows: TGCAGTGCTAGAGTTGGGGGACCAAGGGGAGACATTCAGTACTTC. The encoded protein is CSARVGGPRGDIQYF.